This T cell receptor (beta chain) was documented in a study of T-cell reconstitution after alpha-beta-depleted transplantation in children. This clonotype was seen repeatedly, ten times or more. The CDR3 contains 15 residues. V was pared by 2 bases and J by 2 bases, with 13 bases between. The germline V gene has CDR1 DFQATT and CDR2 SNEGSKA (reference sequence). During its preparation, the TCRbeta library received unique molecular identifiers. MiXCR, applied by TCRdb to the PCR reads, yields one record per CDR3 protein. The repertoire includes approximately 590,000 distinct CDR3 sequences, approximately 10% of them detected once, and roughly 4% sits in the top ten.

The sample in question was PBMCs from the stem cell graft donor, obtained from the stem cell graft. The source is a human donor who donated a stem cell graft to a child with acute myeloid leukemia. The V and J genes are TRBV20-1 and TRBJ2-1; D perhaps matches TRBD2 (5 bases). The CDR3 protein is CSARTPSPTYNEQFF. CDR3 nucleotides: TGCAGTGCTAGAACGCCTAGCCCCACCTACAATGAGCAGTTCTTC.